This TCR beta chain stems from a study of early T cells in non-severe SARS-CoV-2 infection. Looking at the study overall: Chains were unpaired, as sequencing was done on bulk RNA from unsorted whole blood.

V gave up 0 bases and J gave up 3 bases, with 11 bases separating them. CDR1 is MGHRA and CDR2 is YSYEKL in the germline V gene. The CDR3 covers 15 residues. TCRdb reprocessed the 5' RACE reads via MiXCR and lists one record per CDR3 protein. The sample lists about 54,000 distinct CDR3 sequences, roughly 8% occurring once. This clonotype was observed many times. Sequenced material: whole blood, taken at baseline. The origin of this receptor is an adult who was a healthcare worker with PCR-confirmed SARS-CoV-2 infection or an uninfected control (not recorded which). The chain employs TRBV4-1 and TRBJ1-2; D perhaps matches TRBD1 (5 bases). DNA for the CDR3: TGCGCCAGCAGCCAAGATAACGTCAGGGACTATGGCTACACCTTC. It is translated as CASSQDNVRDYGYTF.